This T cell receptor (beta chain) was profiled in a study of blood T cell repertoires in COVID-19. At the level of the study: Specimens from acute and convalescent COVID-19 originated in the United States, Italy and Spain. T cells, B-cell-depleted T cells, or PBMCs supplied cDNA or gDNA.

V was trimmed by 4 bases and J by 5 bases, leaving 11 bases between them. The germline V gene has CDR1 SGHNT and CDR2 YENEEA. CDR3 length equals 14 residues. As handled by the study authors: For nucleated cells, counts were estimated from reference gene primer amplification. Some clones are missing from TCRdb's copy, which holds only in-frame ones; the method was immunoSEQ multiplex PCR. The D gene and trimming were derived from the DNA, and the V and J assignments and clone size from that table. The sample contains 200,000 to 300,000 clones, around 82% of which appear only once. The sequence was obtained from a woman aged 70 to 79 with acute or convalescent COVID-19. What was sequenced was peripheral blood. The chain employs TRBV11-3 and TRBJ2-2; D may be TRBD1 (7 bases). CDR3 DNA sequence: TGTGCCAGCAGCTCAGGGGGGAGAACCGGGGAGCTGTTTTTT. This sequence encodes CASSSGGRTGELFF.